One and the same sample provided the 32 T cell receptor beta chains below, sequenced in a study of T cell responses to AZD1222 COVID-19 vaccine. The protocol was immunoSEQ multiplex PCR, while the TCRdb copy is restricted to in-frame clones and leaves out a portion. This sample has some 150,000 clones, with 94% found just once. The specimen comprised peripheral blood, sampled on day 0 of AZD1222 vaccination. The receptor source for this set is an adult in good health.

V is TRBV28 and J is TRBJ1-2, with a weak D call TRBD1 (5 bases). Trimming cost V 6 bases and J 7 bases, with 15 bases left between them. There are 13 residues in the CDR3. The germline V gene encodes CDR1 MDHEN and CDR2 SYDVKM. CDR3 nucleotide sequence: TGTGCCAGCAGCAAGACAAGGGGCGGTGGCTACACCTTC. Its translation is CASSKTRGGGYTF.

CDR3: CAWSVQSRGFYGYTF. The CDR3, as DNA: TGTGCCTGGAGTGTACAAAGCAGGGGATTTTATGGCTACACCTTC. This chain links TRBV30 with TRBJ1-2; a weak D match, TRBD1 (6 bases). Germline CDR1 is GTSNPN and CDR2 is SVGIG (reference sequence). V lost 0 bases to trimming and J lost 5 bases, with 16 bases between them. The CDR3 covers 15 residues.

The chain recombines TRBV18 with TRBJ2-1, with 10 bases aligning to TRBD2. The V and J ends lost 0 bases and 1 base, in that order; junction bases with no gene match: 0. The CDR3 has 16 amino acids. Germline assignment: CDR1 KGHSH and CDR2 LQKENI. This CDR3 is CASSPPGLASYNEQFF. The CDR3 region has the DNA TGTGCCAGCTCACCACCGGGACTAGCGTCCTACAATGAGCAGTTCTTC. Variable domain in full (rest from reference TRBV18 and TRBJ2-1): NAGVMQNPRHLVRRRGQEARLRCSPMKGHSHVYWYRQLPEEGLKFMVYLQKENIIDESGMPKERFSAEFPKEGPSILRIQQVVRGDSAAYFCASSPPGLASYNEQFFGPGTRLTVL.

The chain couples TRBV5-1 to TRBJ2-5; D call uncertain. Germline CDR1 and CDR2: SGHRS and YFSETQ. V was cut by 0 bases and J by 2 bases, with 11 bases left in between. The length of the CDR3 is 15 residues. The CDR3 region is CASSLVGGRQETQYF. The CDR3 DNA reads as TGCGCCAGCAGCTTGGTTGGCGGAAGGCAAGAGACCCAGTACTTC. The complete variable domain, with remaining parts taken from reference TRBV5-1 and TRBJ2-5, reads KAGVTQTPRYLIKTRGQQVTLSCSPISGHRSVSWYQQTPGQGLQFLFEYFSETQRNKGNFPGRFSGRQFSNSRSEMNVSTLELGDSALYLCASSLVGGRQETQYFGPGTRLLVL.

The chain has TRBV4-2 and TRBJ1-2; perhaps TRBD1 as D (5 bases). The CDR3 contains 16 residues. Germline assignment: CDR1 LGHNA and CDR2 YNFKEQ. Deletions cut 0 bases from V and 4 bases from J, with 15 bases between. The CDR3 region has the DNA TGTGCCAGCAGCCAAGATCCGGGCAGGGCGCTCTATGGCTACACCTTC. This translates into CASSQDPGRALYGYTF.

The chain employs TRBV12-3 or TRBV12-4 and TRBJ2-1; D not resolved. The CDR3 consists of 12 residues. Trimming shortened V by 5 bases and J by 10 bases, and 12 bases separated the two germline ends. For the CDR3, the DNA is TGTGCCAGCAGTCCAACCGGATCGGAGCAGTTCTTC. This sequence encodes CASSPTGSEQFF.

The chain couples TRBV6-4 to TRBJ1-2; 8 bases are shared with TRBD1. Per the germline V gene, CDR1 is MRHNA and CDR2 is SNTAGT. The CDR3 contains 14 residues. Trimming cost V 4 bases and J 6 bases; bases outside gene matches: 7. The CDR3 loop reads CASSVGQGIDGYTF. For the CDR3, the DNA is TGTGCCAGCAGTGTCGGACAGGGAATTGATGGCTACACCTTC.

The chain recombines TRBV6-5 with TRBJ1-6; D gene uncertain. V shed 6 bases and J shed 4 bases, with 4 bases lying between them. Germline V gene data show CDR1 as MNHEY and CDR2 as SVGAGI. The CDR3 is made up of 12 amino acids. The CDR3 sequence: CASRGYNSPLHF. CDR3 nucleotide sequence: TGTGCCAGCAGGGGGTATAATTCACCCCTCCACTTT.

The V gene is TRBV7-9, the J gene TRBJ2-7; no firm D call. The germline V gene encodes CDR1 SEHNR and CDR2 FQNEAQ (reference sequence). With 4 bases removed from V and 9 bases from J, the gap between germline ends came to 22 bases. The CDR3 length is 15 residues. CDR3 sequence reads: CASSSTEKTYVGQYV. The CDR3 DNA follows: TGTGCCAGCAGCTCTACAGAGAAAACTTACGTTGGGCAGTACGTC.

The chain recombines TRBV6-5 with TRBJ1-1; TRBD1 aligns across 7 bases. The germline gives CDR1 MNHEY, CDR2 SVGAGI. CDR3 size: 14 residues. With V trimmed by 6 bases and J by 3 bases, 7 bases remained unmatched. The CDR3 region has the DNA TGTGCCAGCAGGGGGGGGACAGACTACACTGAAGCTTTCTTT. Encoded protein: CASRGGTDYTEAFF.

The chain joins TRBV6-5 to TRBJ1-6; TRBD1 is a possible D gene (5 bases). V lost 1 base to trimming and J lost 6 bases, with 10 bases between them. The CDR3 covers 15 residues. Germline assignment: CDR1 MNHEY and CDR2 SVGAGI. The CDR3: CASSYYQGVNSPLHF. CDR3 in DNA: TGTGCCAGCAGTTACTACCAGGGAGTTAATTCACCCCTCCACTTT.

CDR3 sequence (DNA): TGTGCGACATCGACCGCAGCGGGGGCCAACGTCCTGACTTTC. This codes for CATSTAAGANVLTF. The rearrangement uses TRBV7-7 and TRBJ2-6; D not certain. This CDR3 region has 14 residues. Looked up from germline, CDR1 is SSHAT and CDR2 is FNYEAQ (reference sequence).

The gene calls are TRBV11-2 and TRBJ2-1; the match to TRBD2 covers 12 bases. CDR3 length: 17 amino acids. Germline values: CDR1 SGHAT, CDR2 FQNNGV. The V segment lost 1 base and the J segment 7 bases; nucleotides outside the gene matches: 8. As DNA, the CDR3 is TGTGCCAGCAGCTTAGGTACTAGCGGGAGGAAGATTAATGAGCAGTTCTTC. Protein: CASSLGTSGRKINEQFF.

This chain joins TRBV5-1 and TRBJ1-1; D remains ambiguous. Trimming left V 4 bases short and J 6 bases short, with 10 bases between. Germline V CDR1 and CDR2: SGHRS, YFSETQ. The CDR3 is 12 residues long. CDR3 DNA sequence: TGCGCCAGCAGCCATGACACGTCTGAAGCTTTCTTT. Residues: CASSHDTSEAFF. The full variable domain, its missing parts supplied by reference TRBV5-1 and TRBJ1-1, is KAGVTQTPRYLIKTRGQQVTLSCSPISGHRSVSWYQQTPGQGLQFLFEYFSETQRNKGNFPGRFSGRQFSNSRSEMNVSTLELGDSALYLCASSHDTSEAFFGQGTRLTVV.

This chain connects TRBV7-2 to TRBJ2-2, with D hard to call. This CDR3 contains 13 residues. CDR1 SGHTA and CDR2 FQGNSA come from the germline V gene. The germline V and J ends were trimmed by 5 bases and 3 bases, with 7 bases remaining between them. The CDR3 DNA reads TGTGCCAGCAGCGGAATTTACACCGGGGAGCTGTTTTTT. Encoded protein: CASSGIYTGELFF.

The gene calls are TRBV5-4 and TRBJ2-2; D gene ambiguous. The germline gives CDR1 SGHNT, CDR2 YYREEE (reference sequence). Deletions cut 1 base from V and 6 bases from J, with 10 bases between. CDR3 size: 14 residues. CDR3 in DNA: TGTGCCAGCAGCTTGAATGCCGCCCCCGGGGAGCTGTTTTTT. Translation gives CASSLNAAPGELFF.

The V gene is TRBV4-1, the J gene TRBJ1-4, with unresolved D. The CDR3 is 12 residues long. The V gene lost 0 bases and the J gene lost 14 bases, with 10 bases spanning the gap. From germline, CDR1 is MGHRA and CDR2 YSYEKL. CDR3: CASSQDGVRLFF. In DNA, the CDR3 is TGCGCCAGCAGCCAAGATGGGGTTAGGCTGTTTTTT.

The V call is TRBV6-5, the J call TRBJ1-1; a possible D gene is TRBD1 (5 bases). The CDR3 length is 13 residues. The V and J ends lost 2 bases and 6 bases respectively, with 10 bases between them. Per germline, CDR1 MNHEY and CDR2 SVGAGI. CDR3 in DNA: TGTGCCAGCAGTTACACCAGGGTGTCTGAAGCTTTCTTT. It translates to CASSYTRVSEAFF.

The CDR3: CATSRAPSGEETQYF. CDR3 sequence (DNA): TGTGCCACCAGCAGAGCTCCTAGCGGGGAGGAGACCCAGTACTTC. The chain employs TRBV15 and TRBJ2-5; the match to TRBD2 covers 9 bases. J was trimmed by 5 bases and V by 1 base; bases with no gene match: 5. The CDR3 totals 15 residues. Per the germline V gene, CDR1 is LNHNV and CDR2 is YYDKDF (reference sequence).

In DNA, the CDR3 is TGCGCCAGCAGCCAAGGGGTGACTAGCGGTGGAGAGACCCAGTACTTC. It translates to CASSQGVTSGGETQYF. The chain links TRBV4-1 to TRBJ2-5, with 9 bases matching TRBD2. The germline V gene has CDR1 MGHRA and CDR2 YSYEKL. V was pared by 1 base and J by 4 bases, with 7 bases of the junction left unmatched. CDR3 length: 16 residues.

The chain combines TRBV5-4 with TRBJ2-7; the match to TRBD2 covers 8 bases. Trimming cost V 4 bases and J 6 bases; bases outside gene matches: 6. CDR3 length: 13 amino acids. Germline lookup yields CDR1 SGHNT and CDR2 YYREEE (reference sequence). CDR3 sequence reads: CASSQGLEREQYV. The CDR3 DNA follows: TGTGCCAGCAGCCAGGGACTAGAACGCGAGCAGTACGTC.

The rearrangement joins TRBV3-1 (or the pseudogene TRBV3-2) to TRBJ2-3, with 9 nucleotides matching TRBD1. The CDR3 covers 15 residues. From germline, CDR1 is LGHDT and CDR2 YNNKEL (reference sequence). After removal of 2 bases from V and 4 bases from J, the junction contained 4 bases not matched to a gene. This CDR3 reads CASSQRGTGPDTQYF. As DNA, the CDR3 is TGTGCCAGCAGCCAACGCGGGACAGGGCCAGATACGCAGTATTTT.

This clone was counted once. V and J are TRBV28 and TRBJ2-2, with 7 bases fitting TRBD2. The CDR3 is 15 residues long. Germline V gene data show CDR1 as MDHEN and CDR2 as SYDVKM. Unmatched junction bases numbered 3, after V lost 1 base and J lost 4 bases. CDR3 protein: CASSLSWGGTGELFF. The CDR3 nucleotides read TGTGCCAGCAGTTTATCTTGGGGGGGCACCGGGGAGCTGTTTTTT.

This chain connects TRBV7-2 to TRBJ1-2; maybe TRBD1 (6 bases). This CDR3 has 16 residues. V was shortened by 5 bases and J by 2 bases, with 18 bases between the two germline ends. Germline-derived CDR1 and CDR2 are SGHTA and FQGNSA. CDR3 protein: CASSPWIGGSNYGYTF. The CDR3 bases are TGTGCCAGCAGCCCCTGGATAGGGGGGTCAAACTATGGCTACACCTTC.

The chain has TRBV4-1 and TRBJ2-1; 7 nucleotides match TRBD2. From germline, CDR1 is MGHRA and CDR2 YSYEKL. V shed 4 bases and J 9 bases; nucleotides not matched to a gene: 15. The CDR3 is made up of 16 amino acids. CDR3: CASSPQGSGRAGEQFF. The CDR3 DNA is TGCGCCAGCAGCCCTCAAGGGAGTGGGAGGGCCGGTGAGCAGTTCTTC.

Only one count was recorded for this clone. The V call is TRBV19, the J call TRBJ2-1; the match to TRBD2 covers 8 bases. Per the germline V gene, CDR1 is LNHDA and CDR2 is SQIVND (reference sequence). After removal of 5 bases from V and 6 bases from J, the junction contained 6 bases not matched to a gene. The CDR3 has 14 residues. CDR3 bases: TGTGCCAGTAGTTATGGCGGGAGGCCCAATGAGCAGTTCTTC. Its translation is CASSYGGRPNEQFF.

The CDR3 DNA reads as TGTGCCATCAGTGGAATGGCAGGGAACACTGAAGCTTTCTTT. Translation gives CAISGMAGNTEAFF. V is TRBV10-3 and J is TRBJ1-1, with D uncertain. V was clipped by 4 bases and J by 1 base, with 10 bases between them. The CDR3 is 14 amino acids. Germline V gene sequence: CDR1 ENHRY, CDR2 SYGVKD.

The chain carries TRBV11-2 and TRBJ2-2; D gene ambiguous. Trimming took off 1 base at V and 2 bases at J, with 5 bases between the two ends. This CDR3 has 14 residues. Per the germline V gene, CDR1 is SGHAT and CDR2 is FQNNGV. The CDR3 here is CASSLGANTGELFF. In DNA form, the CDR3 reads TGTGCCAGCAGCTTAGGGGCTAACACCGGGGAGCTGTTTTTT.

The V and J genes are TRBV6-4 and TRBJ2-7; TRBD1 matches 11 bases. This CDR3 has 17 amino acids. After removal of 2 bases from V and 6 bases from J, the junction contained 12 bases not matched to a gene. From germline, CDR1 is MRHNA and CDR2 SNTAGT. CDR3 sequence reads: CASSDLGQGVPKCEQYV. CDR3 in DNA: TGTGCCAGCAGTGACCTGGGACAGGGGGTCCCTAAGTGCGAGCAGTACGTC.

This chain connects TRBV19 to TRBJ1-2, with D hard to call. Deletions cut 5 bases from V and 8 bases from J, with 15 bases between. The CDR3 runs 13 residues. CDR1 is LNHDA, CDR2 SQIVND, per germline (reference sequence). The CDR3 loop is CASSAQSPNGYTF. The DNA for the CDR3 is TGTGCCAGTAGTGCGCAGTCGCCCAACGGCTACACCTTC. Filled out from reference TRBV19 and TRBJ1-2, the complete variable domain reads DGGITQSPKYLFRKEGQNVTLSCEQNLNHDAMYWYRQDPGQGLRLIYYSQIVNDFQKGDIAEGYSVSREKKESFPLTVTSAQKNPTAFYLCASSAQSPNGYTFGSGTRLTVV.

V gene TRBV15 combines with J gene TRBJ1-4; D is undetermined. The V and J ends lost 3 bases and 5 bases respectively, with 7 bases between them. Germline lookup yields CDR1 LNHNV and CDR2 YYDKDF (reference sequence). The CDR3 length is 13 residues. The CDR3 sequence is CATSRQRNEKLFF. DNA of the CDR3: TGTGCCACCAGCAGGCAGAGAAATGAAAAACTGTTTTTT.

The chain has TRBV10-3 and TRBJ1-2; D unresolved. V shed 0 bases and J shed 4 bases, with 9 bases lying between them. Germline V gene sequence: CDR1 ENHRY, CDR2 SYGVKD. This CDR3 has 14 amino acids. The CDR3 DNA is TGTGCCATCAGTGAGTCCCAAGGCTTCTATGGCTACACCTTC. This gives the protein CAISESQGFYGYTF.